The 28 T cell receptor beta chains presented below share a single source sample, sequenced in a study of beta chain features in type 1 diabetes. Expressed TCRB transcripts were sequenced, since all the RNA that had been isolated was reverse transcribed. Sequenced by immunoSEQ multiplex PCR; TCRdb stores in-frame clones only, minus some. The data contain roughly 240,000 clones, under 70% of them singletons. The sample consisted of naive CD4+ T cells from blood. The source is a man aged 25 to 40 in good health.

This clone was observed a handful of times. The same CDR3 arises from other DNA sequences in this sample as well. V is TRBV29-1 and J is TRBJ2-1; D not certain. This CDR3 is 12 amino acids long. V lost 3 bases and J lost 3, with 6 bases in between. Germline V gene data show CDR1 as SQVTM and CDR2 as ANQGSEA. The CDR3 DNA is TGCAGCGTTGACGCGGTCTACAATGAGCAGTTCTTC. It codes for CSVDAVYNEQFF.

V and J are TRBV10-3 and TRBJ2-2; D is ambiguous. The germline CDR1 and CDR2 sequences are ENHRY and SYGVKD. Deletions cut 4 bases from V and 0 bases from J, with 6 bases between. The CDR3 has 14 residues. Here the CDR3 reads CAISGDPNTGELFF. The CDR3 coding sequence is TGTGCCATCAGTGGCGACCCGAACACCGGGGAGCTGTTTTTT.

The rearrangement links TRBV9 to TRBJ2-7; D gene unclear. V lost 0 bases to trimming and J lost 3 bases, with 10 bases between them. The germline CDR1 and CDR2 sequences are SGDLS and YYNGEE. This CDR3 has 14 residues. The CDR3 reads CASSVGGRNYEQYF. The CDR3 nucleotides read TGTGCCAGCAGCGTAGGCGGTAGGAACTACGAGCAGTACTTC.

CDR3 DNA sequence: TGCGCCAGCCGTCCCGCAGGGAGGACAGATACGCAGTATTTT. Its translation is CASRPAGRTDTQYF. This chain connects TRBV4-1 to TRBJ2-3; TRBD2 is a possible D gene (6 bases). Trimming removed 8 bases at V and 3 bases at J, with 15 bases between. The CDR3 spans 14 residues. Germline assignment: CDR1 MGHRA and CDR2 YSYEKL.

This clone was observed once. This sequence joins TRBV29-1 and TRBJ1-2; D not certain. The V gene's germline CDR1 is SQVTM and CDR2 ANQGSEA. Trimming pared 3 bases from V and 5 bases from J, leaving 7 bases between. This CDR3 has 11 amino acids. For the CDR3, the DNA is TGCAGCGTTGAGGGCGGATATGGCTACACCTTC. It specifies CSVEGGYGYTF.

There are a few counts of this clone. The chain carries TRBV7-2 and TRBJ2-1; the D is unclear. Germline CDR1 is SGHTA and CDR2 is FQGNSA. Trimming removed 0 bases at V and 4 bases at J, with 10 bases between. This CDR3 comprises 15 residues. The DNA of the CDR3 is TGTGCCAGCAGCTTAGCGATGACTGCTTACAATGAGCAGTTCTTC. Its translation: CASSLAMTAYNEQFF.

The chain is built from TRBV6-5 and TRBJ2-7; 9 bases are a match to TRBD1. CDR1 and CDR2 (germline): MNHEY, SVGAGI. The length of the CDR3 is 15 residues. V lost 4 bases, J lost 5 bases, and 9 bases stayed unmatched. The CDR3 reads CASSSPGQGIHEQYF. As DNA, the CDR3 is TGTGCCAGCAGTTCCCCGGGACAGGGAATCCACGAGCAGTACTTC.

This sequence joins TRBV6-6 and TRBJ2-7, with D possibly matching TRBD1 (6 bases). The V end lost 6 bases, the J end lost 3 bases, and 12 bases lay between the germline ends. Germline V gene lookup returns CDR1 MNHNY and CDR2 SVGAGI (reference sequence). The CDR3 loop spans 13 amino acids. CDR3 DNA sequence: TGTGCCAGCAGACGGGACAAATTCTACGAGCAGTACTTC. Translation: CASRRDKFYEQYF.

The chain links TRBV7-2 to TRBJ2-1; 8 bases line up with TRBD1. This CDR3 contains 16 residues. Germline CDR1 and CDR2: SGHTA and FQGNSA. V lost 4 bases, J lost 6 bases, and 11 bases stayed unmatched. In DNA form, the CDR3 reads TGTGCCAGCAGCTCGTCCGGGACAGGACCCCGCAATGAGCAGTTCTTC. Residues: CASSSSGTGPRNEQFF.

The V gene is TRBV29-1, the J gene TRBJ1-1, with 7 bases that match TRBD1. The trim removed 6 bases at V and 0 bases at J, leaving 7 bases unmatched. Germline V gene data show CDR1 as SQVTM and CDR2 as ANQGSEA. CDR3 length: 14 residues. The DNA for the CDR3 is TGCAGCGTCCTCGGACAGGTATTGAACACTGAAGCTTTCTTT. Translated: CSVLGQVLNTEAFF.

This clone turned up a few times. This rearrangement joins TRBV7-9 to TRBJ2-5; 8 nucleotides line up with TRBD2. This CDR3 contains 16 residues. Trimming cost V 5 bases and J 5 bases; bases outside gene matches: 13. Germline-derived CDR1 and CDR2 are SEHNR and FQNEAQ (reference sequence). CDR3 DNA sequence: TGTGCCAGCAGCGAAAGACTGATAGCGGGACGCGAGACCCAGTACTTC. It is translated as CASSERLIAGRETQYF. Full variable domain (missing parts from reference TRBV7-9 and TRBJ2-5): DTGVSQNPRHKITKRGQNVTFRCDPISEHNRLYWYRQTLGQGPEFLTYFQNEAQLEKSRLLSDRFSAERPKGSFSTLEIQRTEQGDSAMYLCASSERLIAGRETQYFGPGTRLLVL.

This sequence joins TRBV29-1 and TRBJ1-5; 7 bases fit TRBD1. Per germline, CDR1 SQVTM and CDR2 ANQGSEA. CDR3 length: 13 amino acids. The V gene end was trimmed by 6 bases and the J gene end by 5 bases; junction bases not matched to a gene: 7. The CDR3 DNA follows: TGCAGCGTCGGAGCAGGGGGAGATCAGCCCCAGCATTTT. It encodes CSVGAGGDQPQHF.

The genes are TRBV12-5 and TRBJ1-2; no definite D call. Germline V lookup: CDR1 LGHNT, CDR2 FRNRAP. Trimming stripped 6 bases from V and 9 bases from J, with 8 bases between. There are 10 residues in the CDR3. For the CDR3, the DNA is TGTGCTAGTGGGATATGGAGCTACACCTTC. Translation gives CASGIWSYTF.

This clone was found a few times. The chain recombines TRBV29-1 with TRBJ2-7; D is perhaps TRBD1 (6 bases). This CDR3 comprises 13 residues. CDR1 and CDR2 from the germline V gene are SQVTM and ANQGSEA. With 5 bases removed from V and 2 bases from J, the gap between germline ends came to 13 bases. The DNA for the CDR3 is TGCAGCGTTAGACAGGTCTTGACCTACGAGCAGTACTTC. Its translation: CSVRQVLTYEQYF.

The chain couples TRBV4-1 to TRBJ2-3; D might be TRBD2 (5 bases). V lost 0 bases, J lost 5 bases, and 9 bases lay in between. The CDR3 totals 14 residues. The germline gives CDR1 MGHRA, CDR2 YSYEKL. The CDR3 region has the DNA TGCGCCAGCAGCCAAGATCTAGCCGGAGATACGCAGTATTTT. This gives the protein CASSQDLAGDTQYF.

The genes are TRBV30 and TRBJ2-5, with 9 bases fitting TRBD2. V trimming: 4 bases; J trimming: 5 bases; junction bases outside the gene matches: 14. The CDR3 sequence is 16 residues long. In germline, CDR1 is GTSNPN, CDR2 SVGIG (reference sequence). The CDR3 reads CAWNYRGGRAAETQYF. The CDR3 DNA is TGTGCCTGGAATTACCGAGGCGGGAGGGCTGCGGAGACCCAGTACTTC.

The chain combines TRBV2 with TRBJ2-3; D may correspond to TRBD1 or TRBD2 (5 bases each). V lost 6 bases and J lost 7, with 11 bases in between. The CDR3 loop spans 12 amino acids. Germline lookup yields CDR1 SNHLY and CDR2 FYNNEI. CDR3 coding DNA: TGTGCCAGCAGCCGGGACCAGAATACGCAGTATTTT. Protein sequence: CASSRDQNTQYF.

J is TRBJ2-5 and V is TRBV7-7; D gene unclear. Trimming took 8 bases from V and 4 from J, leaving 14 bases between them. The CDR3 loop spans 13 amino acids. Germline V gene lookup returns CDR1 SSHAT and CDR2 FNYEAQ (reference sequence). CDR3 amino acids: CASGHSSGETQYF. For the CDR3, the DNA is TGTGCCAGCGGGCATAGTTCGGGAGAGACCCAGTACTTC.

The chain uses TRBV2 and TRBJ2-5, with no clear D. Germline CDR1 and CDR2: SNHLY and FYNNEI. V was clipped by 1 base and J by 4 bases, with 16 bases between them. This CDR3 comprises 16 residues. CDR3 in amino acids: CASSEDSKGGVETQYF. CDR3 in DNA: TGTGCCAGCAGTGAAGACTCAAAAGGTGGGGTAGAGACCCAGTACTTC.

The table lists this clone with a few counts. Other DNA sequences in this sample translate to the same CDR3. The CDR3 loop is CATSRHTDTQYF. DNA of the CDR3: TGTGCCACCAGCAGGCACACAGATACGCAGTATTTT. The V gene is TRBV15, the J gene TRBJ2-3; D remains unclear. Between the trimmed V and J ends, which lost 3 bases and 2 bases, there was a span of 3 bases. The CDR3 has 12 amino acids. The V gene's germline CDR1 is LNHNV and CDR2 YYDKDF (reference sequence).

CDR3 coding DNA: TGTGCCACCAGCAGGGATAGCGGGGGAGAGACCCAGTACTTC. Translation: CATSRDSGGETQYF. V usage is TRBV15 and J usage is TRBJ2-5, with 9 bases fitting TRBD2. The trim removed 3 bases at V and 4 bases at J, leaving 3 bases unmatched. The CDR3 has 14 residues. Germline V gene data show CDR1 as LNHNV and CDR2 as YYDKDF (reference sequence).

This clone was counted once. This rearrangement joins TRBV5-4 to TRBJ1-2, with D possibly matching TRBD1 (6 bases). CDR3 size: 17 residues. V shed 4 bases and J shed 4 bases, with 23 bases lying between them. CDR1 and CDR2 (germline): SGHNT, YYREEE (reference sequence). The CDR3 nucleotides are TGTGCCAGCAGCGGGCGCCGACAGGCCGCGGCCATCTATGGCTACACCTTC. The encoded protein is CASSGRRQAAAIYGYTF. Based on the CDR3 plus reference TRBV5-4 and TRBJ1-2, the full variable domain is ETGVTQSPTHLIKTRGQQVTLRCSSQSGHNTVSWYQQALGQGPQFIFQYYREEENGRGNFPPRFSGLQFPNYSSELNVNALELDDSALYLCASSGRRQAAAIYGYTFGSGTRLTVV.

The chain has TRBV2 and TRBJ2-7, with D uncertain. Trimming shortened V by 8 bases and J by 1 base, and 12 bases separated the two germline ends. Germline V gene lookup returns CDR1 SNHLY and CDR2 FYNNEI. The CDR3 has 13 amino acids. The chain's CDR3 is CASLRTDSYEQYF. The CDR3 nucleotides read TGTGCCAGCCTAAGGACGGATTCCTACGAGCAGTACTTC.

This chain links TRBV11-1 with TRBJ2-7; D unclear. This CDR3 spans 13 amino acids. Looked up from germline, CDR1 is SGHAT and CDR2 is FQDESV (reference sequence). V lost 4 bases, J lost 1 base, and 8 bases lay in between. The CDR3 protein is CASSYGRSYEQYF. DNA for the CDR3: TGTGCCAGCAGCTACGGGCGTTCCTACGAGCAGTACTTC.

The chain links TRBV30 to TRBJ2-1, with TRBD1 matching over 9 bases. Germline lookup yields CDR1 GTSNPN and CDR2 SVGIG (reference sequence). V lost 1 base to trimming and J lost 7 bases; unmatched junction nucleotides: 8. The CDR3 runs 15 residues. The CDR3 sequence: CAWSAGQGRTNEQFF. The CDR3 DNA reads as TGTGCCTGGAGTGCCGGACAGGGGAGGACGAATGAGCAGTTCTTC.

This chain links TRBV7-2 with TRBJ2-1; 10 nucleotides match TRBD2. V trimming: 6 bases; J trimming: 5 bases; junction bases outside the gene matches: 10. Germline CDR1 SGHTA, CDR2 FQGNSA. This CDR3 contains 16 residues. The CDR3: CASRFPGLAQDNEQFF. In DNA, the CDR3 is TGTGCCAGCAGGTTCCCGGGACTAGCGCAGGACAATGAGCAGTTCTTC.

Only a few counts were recorded for this clone. This rearrangement joins TRBV7-2 to TRBJ2-4, with D perhaps matching TRBD1 (5 bases). Trimming took off 1 base at V and 5 bases at J, with 12 bases between the two ends. This CDR3 contains 15 residues. Germline loops: CDR1 SGHTA, CDR2 FQGNSA. CDR3 loop: CASSLEPLGQNIQYF. The CDR3 DNA follows: TGTGCCAGCAGCTTAGAGCCCCTGGGGCAAAACATTCAGTACTTC.

This clone was counted between two and nine times. This chain uses TRBV28 with TRBJ2-7, with D possibly being TRBD2 (6 bases). CDR1 and CDR2 from the germline V gene are MDHEN and SYDVKM. V was cut by 7 bases and J by 3 bases, with 10 bases left in between. The CDR3 is 12 amino acids. The CDR3 sequence: CASTSEGYEQYF. CDR3 DNA: TGTGCCAGCACCTCGGAGGGCTACGAGCAGTACTTC.